Sequencing of this T cell receptor (beta chain) was carried out in a study of cytomegalovirus exposure and HLA in healthy donors. Study-wide context: HLA-typed donors were the source of roughly 85 million unique TCRs held in an early data release.

As concerns this clone: What it binds is not known.

Amplification used 60 Vbeta primers and 13 Jbeta primers. Per the original methods: In a later analysis, 79 million or so unique TCR beta chains included roughly 11 million shared by two or more donors. The method was immunoSEQ multiplex PCR; TCRdb's version includes in-frame clones alone and lacks a portion of them. That table furnishes V, J and clone size, whereas the DNA furnished D and trimming. The sample has approximately 150,000 clones, roughly 86% seen once. Findings and caveats of the study: Most CMV-associated TCR beta chains were later found to appear HLA-restricted. The authors judged a highly shared variant cluster likely a sequencing artifact.

The sequence came from a woman aged 35 to 49 in good health and CMV-seronegative. The sample consisted of PBMCs.

The CDR3 here is CASSRDVGQGAREQYF. In DNA, the CDR3 is TGTGCCAGCAGCCGAGATGTGGGACAGGGGGCACGGGAGCAGTACTTC. J is TRBJ2-5 and V is TRBV4-2; 12 bases agree with TRBD1. The junction had 14 bases not matched to a gene; V was cut back by 4 bases and J by 11 bases. The CDR3 is 16 amino acids. Germline lookup yields CDR1 LGHNA and CDR2 YNFKEQ.